This is a list of T cell receptor beta chains from one sample in a study of blood T cell repertoires in COVID-19. The repertoire was sequenced with immunoSEQ multiplex PCR; TCRdb's copy has only in-frame clones and lacks some. The sample comprises about 180,000 clones, roughly 84% of which are singletons, and around 7% rests with the top ten. Sequenced material: peripheral blood. These receptors all come from a woman between 40 and 50 years old with COVID-19, enrolled during active disease. The CDR3 runs from the conserved cysteine through the conserved F or W. The order of the fields is clone size, D gene, J gene, CDR3 length, V gene, CDR3 protein, CDR3 DNA. D genes are given only for firm matches. The listing skips clone size in some rows; elsewhere it reads once, few, many or a size class.

>.|TRBD2|TRBJ2-1|15|TRBV4-2
CASSQGGGAYNEQFF
TGTGCCAGCAGCCAAGGCGGGGGAGCCTACAATGAGCAGTTCTTC
>.|TRBD1|TRBJ2-7|13|TRBV6-5
CASSWGQGYEQYF
TGTGCCAGCAGCTGGGGACAGGGCTACGAGCAGTACTTC
>.|.|TRBJ2-7|13|TRBV6-5
CASSKTGRYEQYF
TGTGCCAGCAGTAAGACAGGGAGGTACGAGCAGTACTTC
>.|TRBD1|TRBJ1-2|13|TRBV10-3
CATQDRGGHGYTF
TGTGCCACTCAAGACAGGGGAGGCCATGGCTACACCTTC
>.|TRBD1|TRBJ2-7|16|TRBV27
CASSKQGRDVTYEQYF
TGTGCCAGCAGCAAACAGGGGAGAGACGTGACCTACGAGCAGTACTTC
>.|TRBD2|TRBJ2-3|14|TRBV27
CATRRLAGADTQYF
TGTGCCACCCGGAGGCTAGCGGGGGCAGATACGCAGTATTTT
>.|.|TRBJ1-2|11|TRBV5-1
CASSLPGEATF
TGCGCCAGCAGCTTACCAGGGGAAGCCACCTTC
>.|.|TRBJ2-2|17|TRBV14
CASSQASGSLRGGELFF
TGTGCCAGCAGCCAAGCTTCCGGGAGCCTGAGGGGCGGGGAGCTGTTTTTT
>many|TRBD1|TRBJ1-2|13|TRBV15
CATSARTGSGYTF
TGTGCCACCAGCGCCCGGACAGGCAGCGGCTACACCTTC
>.|.|TRBJ2-7|15|TRBV28
CASSLIPGGAYEQYF
TGTGCCAGCAGTTTAATCCCCGGCGGGGCCTACGAGCAGTACTTC
>.|.|TRBJ2-7|16|TRBV4-1
CASSHAQGPLAYEQYF
TGCGCCAGCAGCCATGCTCAGGGCCCTCTCGCATACGAGCAGTACTTC
>.|.|TRBJ1-3|15|TRBV11-2
CASSPARGTGNTIYF
TGTGCCAGCAGTCCCGCCCGGGGAACTGGAAACACCATATATTTT
>.|.|TRBJ1-6|15|TRBV6-5
CASSPRTARGSPLHF
TGTGCCAGCAGTCCGCGGACTGCACGGGGTTCACCCCTCCACTTT
>.|.|TRBJ1-2|13|TRBV5-6
CASSSTGSHGYTF
TGTGCCAGCAGCTCCACAGGGAGTCATGGCTACACCTTC
>.|.|TRBJ1-5|14|TRBV6-1
CASSEDYSNQPQHF
TGTGCCAGCAGTGAAGATTATAGCAATCAGCCCCAGCATTTT
>.|.|TRBJ1-1|13|TRBV15
CATSGGGNTEAFF
TGTGCCACCAGTGGAGGCGGGAACACTGAAGCTTTCTTT
>.|.|TRBJ2-3|17|TRBV11-3
CASSLGLRDTSTDTQYF
TGTGCCAGCAGCTTAGGGCTCCGCGACACTTCCACAGATACGCAGTATTTT
>.|TRBD1|TRBJ1-1|17|TRBV12-5
CASGLVPTGTVNTEAFF
TGTGCTAGTGGTTTGGTCCCTACCGGGACAGTGAACACTGAAGCTTTCTTT
>.|.|TRBJ2-7|16|TRBV23-1
CASTEPEDTYSYEQYF
TGCGCCAGCACCGAACCTGAGGACACTTACTCCTACGAGCAGTACTTC
>.|TRBD1|TRBJ2-7|12|TRBV28
CASRQGTYEQYF
TGTGCCAGCAGACAGGGGACCTACGAGCAGTACTTC
>.|.|TRBJ1-2|12|TRBV28
CASSIVRGGYTF
TGTGCCAGCAGTATCGTTCGGGGTGGCTACACCTTC
>.|.|TRBJ1-2|14|TRBV11-2
CASSRGGGNYGYTF
TGTGCCAGCAGCCGAGGGGGGGGTAACTATGGCTACACCTTC
>.|.|TRBJ1-6|11|TRBV12-3/TRBV12-4
CASSLGQELHF
TGTGCCAGCAGTTTAGGGCAGGAACTCCACTTT
>.|TRBD2|TRBJ2-5|15|TRBV18
CASSPSLAGKETQYF
TGTGCCAGCTCACCTTCTCTAGCGGGGAAAGAGACCCAGTACTTC
>.|.|TRBJ2-7|13|TRBV11-3
CASSLTQGWEQYF
TGTGCCAGCAGCTTGACTCAGGGGTGGGAGCAGTACTTC
>.|TRBD2|TRBJ2-2|15|TRBV4-1
CASSKRDSGTGELFF
TGCGCCAGCAGTAAGCGGGATTCGGGCACCGGGGAGCTGTTTTTT
>.|.|TRBJ1-1|13|TRBV12-3/TRBV12-4
CASSLRGAGEAFF
TGTGCCAGCAGTTTACGAGGCGCTGGTGAAGCTTTCTTT
>.|TRBD1|TRBJ1-1|15|TRBV5-1
CASSVLTGEDTEAFF
TGCGCCAGCAGCGTCCTGACAGGGGAGGACACTGAAGCTTTCTTT
>.|.|TRBJ1-2|15|TRBV19
CASSVPPGGHYGYTF
TGTGCCAGTAGTGTACCTCCGGGGGGACATTATGGCTACACCTTC
>few|.|TRBJ2-1|13|TRBV24-1
CATSGQSYNEQFF
TGTGCCACCAGTGGACAGTCCTACAATGAGCAGTTCTTC
>few|TRBD2|TRBJ2-1|17|TRBV19
CASSIGGGLAGYNEQFF
TGTGCCAGTAGTATAGGAGGGGGGCTAGCGGGATACAATGAGCAGTTCTTC
>.|TRBD2|TRBJ2-7|16|TRBV6-1
CASSELVTSATYEQYF
TGTGCCAGCAGTGAACTAGTGACTAGCGCAACCTACGAGCAGTACTTC
>.|.|TRBJ2-1|13|TRBV29-1
CSLVKEGGNEQFF
TGCAGCCTCGTCAAGGAAGGGGGCAATGAGCAGTTCTTC
>.|TRBD1|TRBJ1-1|14|TRBV6-5
CASSLTGGNTEAFF
TGTGCCAGCAGTCTAACAGGGGGGAACACTGAAGCTTTCTTT
>.|.|TRBJ2-1|12|TRBV6-5
CASTRFDNEQFF
TGTGCCAGCACCAGATTCGACAATGAGCAGTTCTTC
>few|.|TRBJ1-2|15|TRBV6-1
CASSELGGIGNGYTF
TGTGCCAGCAGTGAATTAGGAGGGATTGGTAATGGCTACACCTTC